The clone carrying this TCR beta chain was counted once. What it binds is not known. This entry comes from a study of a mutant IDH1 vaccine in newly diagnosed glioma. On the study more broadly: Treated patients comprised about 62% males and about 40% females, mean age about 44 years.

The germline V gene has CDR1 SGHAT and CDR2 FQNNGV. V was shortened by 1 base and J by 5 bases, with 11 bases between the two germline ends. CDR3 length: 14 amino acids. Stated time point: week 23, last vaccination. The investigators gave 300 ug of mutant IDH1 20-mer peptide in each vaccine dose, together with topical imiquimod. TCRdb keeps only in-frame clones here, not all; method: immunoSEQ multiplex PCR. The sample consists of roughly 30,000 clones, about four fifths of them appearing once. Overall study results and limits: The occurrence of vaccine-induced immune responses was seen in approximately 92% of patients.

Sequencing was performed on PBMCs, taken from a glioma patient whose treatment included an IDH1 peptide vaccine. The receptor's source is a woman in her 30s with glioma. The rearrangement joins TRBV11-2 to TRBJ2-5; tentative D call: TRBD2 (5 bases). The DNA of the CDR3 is TGTGCCAGCAGCTTAGTTCGGGGTGGGGAGACCCAGTACTTC. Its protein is CASSLVRGGETQYF.